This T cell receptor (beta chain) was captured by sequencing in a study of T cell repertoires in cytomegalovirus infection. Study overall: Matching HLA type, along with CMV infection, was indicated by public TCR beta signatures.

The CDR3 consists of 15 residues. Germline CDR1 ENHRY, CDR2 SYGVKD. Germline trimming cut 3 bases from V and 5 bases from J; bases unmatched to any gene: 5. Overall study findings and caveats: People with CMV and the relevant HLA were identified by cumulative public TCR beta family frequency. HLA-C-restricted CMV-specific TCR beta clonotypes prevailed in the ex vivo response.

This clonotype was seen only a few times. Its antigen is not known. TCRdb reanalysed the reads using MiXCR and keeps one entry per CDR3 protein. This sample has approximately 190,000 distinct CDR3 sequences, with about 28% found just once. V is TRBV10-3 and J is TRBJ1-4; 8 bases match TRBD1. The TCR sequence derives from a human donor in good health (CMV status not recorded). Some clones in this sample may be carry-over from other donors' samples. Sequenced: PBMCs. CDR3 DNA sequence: TGTGCCATCAGTGATAGGGACAGGATCAATGAAAAACTGTTTTTT. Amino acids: CAISDRDRINEKLFF.